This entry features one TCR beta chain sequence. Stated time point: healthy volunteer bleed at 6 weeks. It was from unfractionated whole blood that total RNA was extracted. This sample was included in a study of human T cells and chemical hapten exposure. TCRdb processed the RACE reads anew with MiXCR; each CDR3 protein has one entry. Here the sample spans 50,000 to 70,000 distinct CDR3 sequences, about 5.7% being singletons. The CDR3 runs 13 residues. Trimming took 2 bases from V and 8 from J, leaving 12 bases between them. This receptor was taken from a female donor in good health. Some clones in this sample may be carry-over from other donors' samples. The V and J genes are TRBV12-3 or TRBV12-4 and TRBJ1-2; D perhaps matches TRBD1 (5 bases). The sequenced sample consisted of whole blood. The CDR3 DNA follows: TGTGCCAGCAGTTTAATGGGGGGAGGAGGCTACACCTTC. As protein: CASSLMGGGGYTF.